The 32 T cell receptor beta chains below come from one sample, sequenced in a study of shared clonotypes between healthy human individuals. Repertoires were generated with immunoSEQ multiplex PCR, while TCRdb's copy carries only in-frame clones and drops some. The data hold roughly 600,000 clones, with nearly 98% observed a single time. Selected positively for CCR7 and CD45RO-negative, naive CD8 cells excluded terminally differentiated effector memory CD45RA+ cells. The material sequenced was naive CD8+ T cells sorted from blood. The receptors shown here come from a young man in good health.

The rearrangement joins TRBV5-6 to TRBJ2-7; D possibly corresponds to TRBD2 (6 bases). Germline assignment: CDR1 SGHDT and CDR2 YYEEEE. CDR3 length: 14 amino acids. V was pared by 0 bases and J by 7 bases, with 14 bases between. The CDR3 protein is CASSLGGSGPEQYF. The DNA of the CDR3 is TGTGCCAGCAGCTTGGGGGGTAGCGGACCAGAGCAGTACTTC. Filled out from reference TRBV5-6 and TRBJ2-7, the complete variable domain reads DAGVTQSPTHLIKTRGQQVTLRCSPKSGHDTVSWYQQALGQGPQFIFQYYEEEERQRGNFPDRFSGHQFPNYSSELNVNALLLGDSALYLCASSLGGSGPEQYFGPGTRLTVT.

The chain has TRBV7-7 and TRBJ2-3; 7 positions match TRBD1. The trim removed 3 bases at V and 4 bases at J, leaving 4 bases unmatched. The CDR3 has 14 residues. Germline-derived CDR1 and CDR2 are SSHAT and FNYEAQ (reference sequence). This CDR3 reads CASSLYQGADTQYF. The CDR3, as DNA: TGTGCCAGCAGCTTGTATCAGGGGGCAGATACGCAGTATTTT. Based on the CDR3 plus reference TRBV7-7 and TRBJ2-3, the full variable domain is GAGVSQSPRYKVTKRGQDVTLRCDPISSHATLYWYQQALGQGPEFLTYFNYEAQPDKSGLPSDRFSAERPEGSISTLTIQRTEQRDSAMYRCASSLYQGADTQYFGPGTRLTVL.

This clone occurred a few times. V gene TRBV5-6 combines with J gene TRBJ2-1, with a possible D match to TRBD2 (5 bases). There are 13 residues in the CDR3. Germline V CDR1 and CDR2: SGHDT, YYEEEE. V was cut by 4 bases and J by 6 bases, with 11 bases left in between. The CDR3 nucleotides read TGTGCCAGCAGCCTTCTAGCCTTCAATGAGCAGTTCTTC. Protein product: CASSLLAFNEQFF.

This clone was detected only once. The chain is built from TRBV5-1 and TRBJ2-7; a possible D gene is TRBD2 (7 bases). Per germline, CDR1 SGHRS and CDR2 YFSETQ. Between the trimmed V and J ends, which lost 6 bases and 2 bases, there was a span of 24 bases. This CDR3 spans 17 amino acids. As DNA, the CDR3 is TGCGCCAGCACCTTCCCGTTCGACGGGGGGCAAACCTACGAGCAGTACTTC. Translated, it gives CASTFPFDGGQTYEQYF.

The chain is built from TRBV6-1 and TRBJ1-2; 11 bases agree with TRBD1. Germline loops: CDR1 MNHNS, CDR2 SASEGT. V lost 2 bases to trimming and J lost 4 bases; unmatched junction nucleotides: 12. The CDR3 runs to 18 residues. The DNA for the CDR3 is TGTGCCAGCAGTGAATATTGGACAGGGGGCTTTGGCGGCTATGGCTACACCTTC. It yields the protein CASSEYWTGGFGGYGYTF.

This sequence joins TRBV11-2 and TRBJ1-3, with D unresolved. The CDR3 spans 16 residues. The V end lost 1 base, the J end lost 0 bases, and 10 bases lay between the germline ends. CDR1 and CDR2 from the germline V gene are SGHAT and FQNNGV. The CDR3 DNA follows: TGTGCCAGCAGCTTAGGTCCAGCTTTCTCTGGAAACACCATATATTTT. Protein sequence: CASSLGPAFSGNTIYF.

This clone has just one count. The chain is built from TRBV18 and TRBJ2-1, with D uncertain. This CDR3 is 13 amino acids long. The germline V and J ends were trimmed by 0 bases and 8 bases, with 8 bases remaining between them. Germline CDR1 is KGHSH and CDR2 is LQKENI. The DNA of the CDR3 is TGTGCCAGCTCACCACCAATGTGGGATGAGCAGTTCTTC. Amino acids: CASSPPMWDEQFF. Full variable domain (rest looked up from reference TRBV18 and TRBJ2-1): NAGVMQNPRHLVRRRGQEARLRCSPMKGHSHVYWYRQLPEEGLKFMVYLQKENIIDESGMPKERFSAEFPKEGPSILRIQQVVRGDSAAYFCASSPPMWDEQFFGPGTRLTVL.

This rearrangement joins TRBV13 to TRBJ2-3; D unresolved. There are 15 residues in the CDR3. Germline loops: CDR1 PRHDT, CDR2 FYEKMQ (reference sequence). V dropped 1 base and J dropped 3 bases, with 11 bases sitting between them. CDR3 coding DNA: TGTGCCAGCAGCTTAGAGGGCTTGAGGACAGATACGCAGTATTTT. Translated: CASSLEGLRTDTQYF.

The CDR3 nucleotides are TGTGCCAGCAGCCCACCGGAAACTAGCGGCGTTAGGGATGAGCAGTTCTTC. Translated: CASSPPETSGVRDEQFF. The chain combines TRBV7-9 with TRBJ2-1; 8 bases match TRBD2. V was pared by 5 bases and J by 8 bases, with 17 bases of the junction left unmatched. The CDR3 covers 17 residues. Per germline, CDR1 SEHNR and CDR2 FQNEAQ (reference sequence).

This chain uses TRBV27 with TRBJ1-5; 12 bases align to TRBD1. Germline lookup yields CDR1 MNHEY and CDR2 SMNVEV (reference sequence). V gave up 5 bases and J gave up 6 bases; unmatched junction bases: 2. The CDR3 is 14 amino acids. The CDR3 DNA sequence: TGTGCCAGCAGTGGGACAGGGGGCATTCAGCCCCAGCATTTT. This codes for CASSGTGGIQPQHF.

CDR3 in DNA: TGTGCCAGCAGACCTGGGGGAATAGCCAACAATGAGCAGTTCTTC. Amino acid sequence: CASRPGGIANNEQFF. The chain employs TRBV28 and TRBJ2-1; D may match TRBD1 or TRBD2 (5 bases each). The V gene lost 6 bases and the J gene lost 5 bases, with 17 bases spanning the gap. Germline V gene data show CDR1 as MDHEN and CDR2 as SYDVKM. This CDR3 has 15 residues.

The rearrangement uses TRBV15 and TRBJ2-5; D unclear. Germline-derived CDR1 and CDR2 are LNHNV and YYDKDF (reference sequence). The CDR3 contains 14 residues. Trimming pared 0 bases from V and 3 bases from J, leaving 8 bases between. CDR3 nucleotides: TGTGCCACCAGCAGAGATTCCCAGAAAGAGACCCAGTACTTC. As protein: CATSRDSQKETQYF.

The genes are TRBV4-1 and TRBJ2-7, with TRBD2 identical over 9 bases. Germline CDR1 is MGHRA and CDR2 is YSYEKL. This CDR3 comprises 17 residues. Trimming removed 4 bases from V and 4 bases from J; junction bases left unmatched: 14. The CDR3 spells CASSRSAGGPVVYEQYF. The CDR3 DNA follows: TGCGCCAGCAGCCGATCGGCGGGAGGGCCCGTAGTATACGAGCAGTACTTC.

The chain couples TRBV7-9 to TRBJ2-2; D assignment may be TRBD1 or TRBD2 (6 bases each). The CDR3 sequence is 16 residues long. Trimming pared 5 bases from V and 6 bases from J, leaving 19 bases between. The germline gives CDR1 SEHNR, CDR2 FQNEAQ (reference sequence). CDR3 in amino acids: CASSRLGGERAGELFF. CDR3 nucleotide sequence: TGTGCCAGCAGCCGACTGGGGGGCGAAAGAGCCGGGGAGCTGTTTTTT.

The chain has TRBV7-2 and TRBJ2-7; 7 bases are shared with TRBD1. The CDR3 spans 16 residues. CDR1 and CDR2 from the germline V gene are SGHTA and FQGNSA. The trim removed 2 bases at V and 1 base at J, leaving 8 bases unmatched. CDR3 sequence: CASSLPSTGSSYEQYF. Here the CDR3 DNA reads TGTGCCAGCAGCTTACCCTCGACAGGGAGTTCCTACGAGCAGTACTTC.

This CDR3 reads CASSPPGTRGDEQYF. The CDR3 DNA reads TGTGCCAGCAGCCCGCCCGGGACTAGAGGGGACGAGCAGTACTTC. The chain couples TRBV7-9 to TRBJ2-7; 8 bases agree with TRBD2. Losses at the gene ends were 5 bases for V and 5 bases for J; bases not matched to a gene: 11. Germline loops: CDR1 SEHNR, CDR2 FQNEAQ (reference sequence). The CDR3 is made up of 15 amino acids.

In its sample, this clone was seen once. The chain joins TRBV7-9 to TRBJ1-2; D not resolved. V was clipped by 1 base and J by 6 bases, with 6 bases between them. This CDR3 contains 12 residues. CDR1 and CDR2 from the germline V gene are SEHNR and FQNEAQ (reference sequence). The CDR3 sequence is CASSLGYNGYTF. DNA of the CDR3: TGTGCCAGCAGCTTAGGGTATAATGGCTACACCTTC.

The rearrangement joins TRBV2 to TRBJ2-7, with D perhaps TRBD1 (6 bases). This CDR3 spans 17 amino acids. The germline CDR1 and CDR2 sequences are SNHLY and FYNNEI. The V gene lost 6 bases and the J gene lost 5 bases, with 26 bases spanning the gap. The CDR3 DNA reads TGTGCCAGCAGAAGCCGTAGTACAGGGCCCTCGGCGCACGAGCAGTACTTC. This encodes CASRSRSTGPSAHEQYF.

The chain uses TRBV5-5 and TRBJ1-5; 9 nucleotides match TRBD1. This CDR3 has 14 amino acids. Germline loops: CDR1 SGHKS, CDR2 YYEKEE (reference sequence). V trimming: 5 bases; J trimming: 6 bases; junction bases outside the gene matches: 6. CDR3 nucleotides: TGTGCCAGCAGACCTGGGACAGGGATTCAGCCCCAGCATTTT. Encoded protein: CASRPGTGIQPQHF.

This clone was seen only once. The chain has TRBV27 and TRBJ2-3, with D unresolved. V lost 4 bases and J 4 bases, leaving 6 bases between the germline ends. Germline CDR1 MNHEY, CDR2 SMNVEV (reference sequence). This CDR3 contains 12 residues. CDR3 sequence reads: CASSSGSDTQYF. The DNA for the CDR3 is TGTGCCAGCAGTTCCGGGTCAGATACGCAGTATTTT.

The sample holds one count of this clone. The chain combines TRBV6-5 with TRBJ2-7; 7 nucleotides align to TRBD1. V gave up 0 bases and J gave up 2 bases; unmatched junction bases: 1. Germline V gene lookup returns CDR1 MNHEY and CDR2 SVGAGI. CDR3 length equals 14 residues. Here the CDR3 DNA reads TGTGCCAGCAGTTACTCAGGGACAGCCTACGAGCAGTACTTC. Amino acids: CASSYSGTAYEQYF.

The chain joins TRBV7-3 to TRBJ1-1; 9 positions match TRBD1. The ends lost 5 bases at V and 5 bases at J; junction bases unmatched: 6. Germline values: CDR1 SGHTA, CDR2 FQGTGA. There are 14 residues in the CDR3. This chain's CDR3 is CASSPGQGFTEAFF. The CDR3 DNA reads as TGTGCCAGCAGCCCGGGACAGGGATTTACTGAAGCTTTCTTT. Complete variable domain (other parts from reference TRBV7-3 and TRBJ1-1): GAGVSQTPSNKVTEKGKYVELRCDPISGHTALYWYRQSLGQGPEFLIYFQGTGAADDSGLPNDRFFAVRPEGSVSTLKIQRTERGDSAVYLCASSPGQGFTEAFFGQGTRLTVV.

CDR3: CASSSQTDRVREQYF. The CDR3 DNA is TGTGCCAGCAGCTCGCAGACGGACAGGGTTCGCGAGCAGTACTTC. The chain is built from TRBV7-9 and TRBJ2-7, with 8 bases fitting TRBD1. Trimming cost V 4 bases and J 6 bases; bases outside gene matches: 11. This CDR3 has 15 amino acids. From germline, CDR1 is SEHNR and CDR2 FQNEAQ (reference sequence).

Only one count was recorded for this clone. The V gene is TRBV27, the J gene TRBJ1-2; D uncertain. The CDR3 runs to 14 residues. Germline CDR1 and CDR2: MNHEY and SMNVEV (reference sequence). V was trimmed by 2 bases and J by 4 bases, leaving 11 bases between them. CDR3 amino acids: CASSLGSPSYGYTF. CDR3 nucleotide sequence: TGTGCCAGCAGTTTAGGGAGCCCTTCCTATGGCTACACCTTC.

The V gene is TRBV7-9, the J gene TRBJ1-2; no reliable D call. CDR1 and CDR2 from the germline V gene are SEHNR and FQNEAQ (reference sequence). The CDR3 runs 13 residues. V lost 5 bases, J lost 2 bases, and 9 bases lay in between. This CDR3 reads CASSTGENYGYTF. The DNA for the CDR3 is TGTGCCAGCAGCACCGGGGAGAACTATGGCTACACCTTC. The variable domain in full, completed from reference TRBV7-9 and TRBJ1-2, reads DTGVSQNPRHKITKRGQNVTFRCDPISEHNRLYWYRQTLGQGPEFLTYFQNEAQLEKSRLLSDRFSAERPKGSFSTLEIQRTEQGDSAMYLCASSTGENYGYTFGSGTRLTVV.

The rearrangement links TRBV9 to TRBJ1-3; D unresolved. The V end lost 3 bases, the J end lost 0 bases, and 7 bases lay between the germline ends. The CDR3 extends over 14 amino acids. Per germline, CDR1 SGDLS and CDR2 YYNGEE. This chain's CDR3 is CASSDGDSGNTIYF. The CDR3 nucleotides read TGTGCCAGCAGCGACGGCGACTCTGGAAACACCATATATTTT. Full variable domain (outside the CDR3, taken from reference TRBV9 and TRBJ1-3): DSGVTQTPKHLITATGQRVTLRCSPRSGDLSVYWYQQSLDQGLQFLIQYYNGEERAKGNILERFSAQQFPDLHSELNLSSLELGDSALYFCASSDGDSGNTIYFGEGSWLTVV.

The V gene is TRBV6-1, the J gene TRBJ2-1, with TRBD1 matching 8 bases. J gave up 6 bases and V 6 bases, and 10 bases lay outside the gene matches. The CDR3 is 15 amino acids. Per the germline V gene, CDR1 is MNHNS and CDR2 is SASEGT. This CDR3 is CASSATGAGINEQFF. DNA of the CDR3: TGTGCCAGCAGCGCGACAGGGGCCGGTATCAATGAGCAGTTCTTC.

The rearrangement uses TRBV9 and TRBJ2-7; 9 nucleotides agree with TRBD2. This CDR3 comprises 15 residues. V trimming: 3 bases; J trimming: 5 bases; junction bases outside the gene matches: 9. Germline CDR1 is SGDLS and CDR2 is YYNGEE. CDR3: CASSGSGSGFDEQYF. CDR3 bases: TGTGCCAGCAGCGGTAGCGGGAGCGGTTTCGACGAGCAGTACTTC.

The chain recombines TRBV7-8 with TRBJ2-7, with 8 bases lining up with TRBD1. J lost 6 bases, V lost 5 bases, and 9 bases had no gene match. The germline V gene encodes CDR1 SGHVS and CDR2 FQNEAQ. The CDR3 runs 14 residues. The CDR3: CASSPPDRAGEQYF. CDR3 coding DNA: TGTGCCAGCAGCCCCCCGGACAGGGCAGGCGAGCAGTACTTC.

The chain is built from TRBV27 and TRBJ2-7; D is uncertain. V lost 5 bases to trimming and J lost 5 bases, with 13 bases between them. Germline values: CDR1 MNHEY, CDR2 SMNVEV (reference sequence). The CDR3 sequence is 13 residues long. CDR3 sequence: CASSPVDQDEQYF. As DNA, the CDR3 is TGTGCCAGCAGTCCGGTAGATCAAGACGAGCAGTACTTC.

V and J are TRBV27 and TRBJ2-3, with TRBD1 matching over 8 bases. Germline CDR1 reads MNHEY; CDR2 reads SMNVEV (reference sequence). This CDR3 is built from 14 residues. V dropped 3 bases and J dropped 3; count of bases not matched to a gene: 2. The CDR3 DNA reads as TGTGCCAGCAGTTTGACAGGGGAGACAGATACGCAGTATTTT. It is translated as CASSLTGETDTQYF.

The chain is built from TRBV19 and TRBJ2-7, with TRBD2 as a possible D gene (6 bases). The V gene lost 1 base and the J gene lost 5 bases, with 12 bases spanning the gap. Germline-derived CDR1 and CDR2 are LNHDA and SQIVND (reference sequence). The length of the CDR3 is 14 residues. The CDR3 sequence: CASSIAGLTHEQYF. For the CDR3, the DNA is TGTGCCAGTAGTATAGCGGGACTTACCCACGAGCAGTACTTC.